Below are 11 T cell receptor beta chains sequenced from a single sample in a study of CD8+ T cells in alopecia areata. RNA, once extracted, was reverse transcribed into cDNA for use as the sequencing template. Assay used: immunoSEQ multiplex PCR; TCRdb lists only in-frame clones, some missing. Found here are about 23,000 clones, roughly 52% of them singletons; the top ten hold approximately 31%. Sequencing was done on a sample of NKG2D-high CD8+ T cells sorted from blood. The receptors shown here come from a human donor with alopecia areata.

The CDR3 reads CASSLSDSNYGYTF. The CDR3 nucleotides read TGTGCCAGCAGTTTATCTGACAGTAACTATGGCTACACCTTC. J is TRBJ1-2 and V is TRBV27; tentatively, D is TRBD1 (5 bases). Germline V gene lookup returns CDR1 MNHEY and CDR2 SMNVEV (reference sequence). Trimming cost V 0 bases and J 1 base, with 6 bases left between them. The CDR3 length is 14 residues.

This clone has more than one count but fewer than ten. V usage is TRBV28 and J usage is TRBJ1-2; the match to TRBD1 covers 8 bases. This CDR3 contains 13 residues. The germline gives CDR1 MDHEN, CDR2 SYDVKM. Trimming took 6 bases from V and 5 from J; bases not matched to a gene: 5. The CDR3 loop is CASRSTGGYGYTF. The CDR3 DNA reads TGTGCCAGCAGATCTACAGGGGGGTATGGCTACACCTTC.

This clone has just a few counts. The V and J genes are TRBV29-1 and TRBJ2-7, with 9 bases that match TRBD1. Per the germline V gene, CDR1 is SQVTM and CDR2 is ANQGSEA. The CDR3 totals 15 residues. V gave up 4 bases and J gave up 5 bases; unmatched junction bases: 12. CDR3 in amino acids: CSVVLPWDRVDEQYF. The CDR3 DNA follows: TGCAGCGTTGTGTTGCCGTGGGACAGGGTGGACGAGCAGTACTTC.

The V call is TRBV6-6, the J call TRBJ2-3; D ambiguous. Germline assignment: CDR1 MNHNY and CDR2 SVGAGI (reference sequence). V lost 8 bases and J 0 bases, leaving 6 bases between the germline ends. The CDR3 length is 12 residues. This CDR3 is CASAQSTDTQYF. CDR3 nucleotides: TGTGCCAGCGCACAGAGCACAGATACGCAGTATTTT.

The chain combines TRBV29-1 with TRBJ2-7; D may be TRBD2 (6 bases). Germline V gene lookup returns CDR1 SQVTM and CDR2 ANQGSEA. V lost 5 bases and J 0 bases, leaving 20 bases between the germline ends. The CDR3 runs 16 residues. The CDR3 DNA follows: TGCAGCGTTTTGGTTTGGGGACTCCACGCCTCCTACGAGCAGTACTTC. Translating gives CSVLVWGLHASYEQYF.

V is TRBV28 and J is TRBJ1-2; the D is unclear. Trimming pared 3 bases from V and 8 bases from J, leaving 10 bases between. There are 12 residues in the CDR3. The V gene's germline CDR1 is MDHEN and CDR2 SYDVKM. The chain's CDR3 is CASSFPGEGYTF. CDR3 DNA: TGTGCCAGCAGTTTCCCTGGCGAAGGCTACACCTTC.

This clone showed up just a few times. The chain carries TRBV29-1 and TRBJ2-5; possible D gene TRBD1, 6 bases. With the DNA end fitting TRBJ2-7 better, the J assignment may be wrong. There are 14 residues in the CDR3. The germline gives CDR1 SQVTM, CDR2 ANQGSEA. The CDR3 region has the DNA TGCAGCGTTGGGGCCGGGACACCATCCCACGAGCAGTACTTC. It encodes CSVGAGTPSHEQYF.

This clone appeared a few times. The chain uses TRBV11-2 and TRBJ2-7; a weak D match, TRBD2 (5 bases). CDR1 SGHAT and CDR2 FQNNGV come from the germline V gene. This CDR3 has 14 amino acids. Between the trimmed V and J ends, which lost 1 base and 3 bases, there was a span of 10 bases. The CDR3 DNA sequence: TGTGCCAGCAGCTTAGTCCCGGGGAACTACGAGCAGTACTTC. Protein sequence: CASSLVPGNYEQYF.

The CDR3: CASGDRGTYEQYF. CDR3 coding DNA: TGTGCCAGCGGAGACAGGGGAACCTACGAGCAGTACTTC. V gene TRBV2 combines with J gene TRBJ2-7, with 8 bases fitting TRBD1. This CDR3 contains 13 residues. V dropped 8 bases and J dropped 2; count of bases not matched to a gene: 5. From germline, CDR1 is SNHLY and CDR2 FYNNEI. The entire variable domain, with the rest obtained from reference TRBV2 and TRBJ2-7, is as follows: EPEVTQTPSHQVTQMGQEVILRCVPISNHLYFYWYRQILGQKVEFLVSFYNNEISEKSEIFDDQFSVERPDGSNFTLKIRSTKLEDSAMYFCASGDRGTYEQYFGPGTRLTVT.

J is TRBJ2-7 and V is TRBV2, with 9 nucleotides matching TRBD2. The ends lost 7 bases at V and 0 bases at J; junction bases unmatched: 7. The CDR3 length is 15 residues. Germline V lookup: CDR1 SNHLY, CDR2 FYNNEI. Here the CDR3 DNA reads TGTGCCAGCACCAAGACTAGCGGTTACTCCTACGAGCAGTACTTC. This encodes CASTKTSGYSYEQYF.

This rearrangement joins TRBV27 to TRBJ1-2; 7 bases line up with TRBD1. This CDR3 region has 12 residues. Trimming cost V 6 bases and J 9 bases; bases outside gene matches: 7. Per germline, CDR1 MNHEY and CDR2 SMNVEV (reference sequence). CDR3 DNA: TGTGCCAGCAGGGAAGAGGGGGCTAGCTACACCTTC. It codes for CASREEGASYTF.